The T cell receptor (beta chain) under discussion was sequenced for a study of CD8 T cells in ankylosing spondylitis. Notes on the study in general: Seemingly characteristic of ankylosing spondylitis blood was a TCR beta motif consisting of under ten highly homologous variants.

TCRdb passed the 5' RACE reads through MiXCR, listing each CDR3 protein once. The repertoire holds approximately 400,000 distinct CDR3 sequences, roughly a sixth seen once, with over 1% in the top ten. This clonotype was observed a handful of times. What it binds is not known. CDR3 length: 15 amino acids. V lost 0 bases, J lost 4 bases, and 10 bases lay in between. This TCR came from a male donor with ankylosing spondylitis. V usage is TRBV12-3 or TRBV12-4 and J usage is TRBJ1-5; TRBD1 might be the D (6 bases). Sequencing was performed on blood, either unsorted or a sorted T cell fraction (not recorded which). For the CDR3, the DNA is TGTGCCAGCAGTTTAGCGGGGGCCTTTAATCAGCCCCAGCATTTT. Translated, it gives CASSLAGAFNQPQHF.